A selection of T cell receptor beta chains follows, all from one sample in a study of identical twins. Using its own MiXCR run on the 5' RACE reads, TCRdb lists one record per CDR3 protein. In the table there are fewer than 450,000 distinct CDR3 sequences, 8.5% to 10% of which are singletons. The sample was naive T cells sorted from blood. The origin of the receptors is a woman between 50 and 59 years old in good health. The CDR3 runs from the conserved cysteine through the conserved F or W. The order of the fields is clone size, D gene, V gene, J gene, CDR3 protein, CDR3 DNA. A D gene is named only where the DNA matches it firmly. Size values are once, few and many counts, or a class for expanded clones, and some rows have none.

.	.	TRBV18	TRBJ2-2	CASSPPDTGELFF	TGTGCCAGCTCACCCCCCGACACCGGGGAGCTGTTTTTT
few	.	TRBV12-3/TRBV12-4	TRBJ2-3	CASSLGQNTDTQYF	TGTGCCAGCAGTTTAGGACAGAACACAGATACGCAGTATTTT
.	TRBD2	TRBV6-5	TRBJ2-3	CASSGLAATDTQYF	TGTGCCAGCTCGGGGCTAGCGGCCACAGATACGCAGTATTTT
many	.	TRBV3-1	TRBJ2-3	CASSQDRVLGTDTQYF	TGTGCCAGCAGCCAAGACCGGGTATTGGGGACAGATACGCAGTATTTT
many	.	TRBV4-1	TRBJ1-5	CASSLQGGENQPQHF	TGCGCCAGCAGCCTACAAGGCGGGGAGAATCAGCCCCAGCATTTT
many	.	TRBV4-1	TRBJ2-5	CASSQEGVGQETQYF	TGCGCCAGCAGCCAAGAGGGGGTTGGGCAAGAGACCCAGTACTTC
many	.	TRBV19	TRBJ1-2	CASSTTVLGGYTF	TGTGCCAGTAGTACCACAGTGCTGGGTGGCTACACCTTC
few	TRBD2	TRBV18	TRBJ2-3	CASSRRGRPDDTQYF	TGTGCCAGCTCACGCCGCGGGAGACCGGATGATACGCAGTATTTT
.	.	TRBV12-3/TRBV12-4	TRBJ2-4	CASSLRVSAGGNIQYF	TGTGCTAGCAGTTTAAGGGTCTCTGCCGGAGGAAACATTCAGTACTTC
.	TRBD2	TRBV9	TRBJ2-2	CASSINSGSDTGELFF	TGTGCCAGCAGCATAAATAGCGGGAGCGACACCGGGGAGCTGTTTTTT
.	.	TRBV5-1	TRBJ1-6	CASSPGTINSPLHF	TGCGCCAGCAGCCCAGGGACCATTAATTCACCCCTCCACTTT
many	.	TRBV5-5	TRBJ2-3	CASSQVPDTQYF	TGTGCCAGCAGCCAGGTCCCAGATACGCAGTATTTT
few	.	TRBV4-1	TRBJ1-6	CASSRQPALHF	TGCGCCAGCAGCCGACAGCCCGCCCTCCACTTT
few	TRBD2	TRBV7-8	TRBJ2-1	CASSISSGRGEQFF	TGTGCCAGCAGCATCTCTAGCGGGAGGGGGGAGCAGTTCTTC
.	TRBD1	TRBV7-8	TRBJ1-5	CASSSSRQGGSNQPQHF	TGTGCCAGCAGCTCCAGTCGACAGGGGGGTAGCAATCAGCCCCAGCATTTT
many	.	TRBV20-1	TRBJ1-1	CSARKGGQGPEAFF	TGCAGTGCTAGAAAAGGGGGGCAGGGGCCTGAAGCTTTCTTT
.	TRBD2	TRBV4-1	TRBJ2-1	CASSRQTSGNRMNEQFF	TGCGCCAGCAGCCGGCAGACTAGCGGGAATAGGATGAATGAGCAGTTCTTC
few	TRBD1	TRBV5-4	TRBJ1-1	CASSSGQASLDTEAFF	TGTGCCAGCAGTTCTGGACAGGCGAGCCTGGACACTGAAGCTTTCTTT
.	.	TRBV20-1	TRBJ2-2	CSARDGRSSDTGELFF	TGCAGTGCTAGAGATGGTCGGAGTTCCGACACCGGGGAGCTGTTTTTT
.	.	TRBV6-5	TRBJ2-7	CASSLMGRSYEQYF	TGTGCCAGCAGTTTAATGGGACGGTCCTACGAGCAGTACTTC
few	.	TRBV10-3	TRBJ2-1	CAISEGGLSDRFF	TGTGCCATCAGTGAGGGTGGCCTATCGGATCGGTTCTTC
.	.	TRBV30	TRBJ2-7	CAWGTTEQYF	TGTGCCTGGGGTACTACGGAGCAGTACTTC
few	.	TRBV5-1	TRBJ2-3	CASSPGQGGDTQYF	TGCGCCAGCAGCCCTGGACAGGGAGGGGATACGCAGTATTTT
.	.	TRBV12-3/TRBV12-4	TRBJ2-1	CASRPTGGEQFF	TGTGCCAGCAGGCCCACAGGAGGTGAGCAGTTCTTC
many	.	TRBV10-3	TRBJ2-7	CAISDMGLEQYF	TGTGCCATCAGTGATATGGGCTTGGAGCAGTACTTC
few	.	TRBV9	TRBJ2-3	CASSVRIGSDTQYF	TGTGCCAGCAGCGTCCGTATAGGTTCAGATACGCAGTATTTT
many	.	TRBV29-1	TRBJ2-3	CSSIRADTQYF	TGCAGCTCAATTCGGGCGGATACGCAGTATTTT
few	.	TRBV15	TRBJ2-7	CATSRDLLREQYF	TGTGCCACCAGCAGAGACTTACTTAGAGAGCAGTACTTC
.	TRBD2	TRBV3-1	TRBJ2-3	CASSQPGGAGDTQYF	TGTGCCAGCAGCCAGCCGGGAGGGGCCGGGGATACGCAGTATTTT
many	TRBD1	TRBV3-1	TRBJ2-7	CASSQWGQIGEQYF	TGTGCCAGCAGCCAATGGGGACAGATAGGCGAGCAGTACTTC
many	.	TRBV10-3	TRBJ2-2	CAISESRNTGELFF	TGTGCCATCAGTGAGTCGCGGAACACCGGGGAGCTGTTTTTT
.	.	TRBV27	TRBJ1-1	CASSLMGLPNTEAFF	TGTGCCAGCAGTTTAATGGGTCTTCCGAACACTGAAGCTTTCTTT
.	TRBD1	TRBV7-9	TRBJ2-5	CASRTQGALETQYF	TGTGCCAGCAGAACCCAGGGGGCGCTTGAGACCCAGTACTTC
.	.	TRBV5-1	TRBJ2-1	CASSPGQPPYNEQFF	TGCGCCAGCAGCCCCGGACAGCCCCCCTACAATGAGCAGTTCTTC
few	.	TRBV12-3/TRBV12-4	TRBJ2-1	CASSLLYDNEQFF	TGTGCCAGCAGTTTATTGTACGACAATGAGCAGTTCTTC
few	.	TRBV20-1	TRBJ1-1	CSARVGNPEAFF	TGCAGTGCTAGAGTCGGGAACCCTGAAGCTTTCTTT
many	.	TRBV20-1	TRBJ1-3	CSARDPRFSGNTIYF	TGCAGTGCTAGAGATCCCAGGTTCTCTGGAAACACCATATATTTT
many	.	TRBV3-1	TRBJ2-4	CASSQEYWRINIQYF	TGTGCCAGCAGCCAAGAGTACTGGAGAATAAACATTCAGTACTTC
many	.	TRBV12-3/TRBV12-4	TRBJ1-1	CASSLYGLAFF	TGTGCCAGCAGTTTATACGGGTTGGCTTTCTTT
many	.	TRBV5-1	TRBJ1-2	CASSLWGSGGYTF	TGCGCCAGCAGCTTGTGGGGAAGCGGTGGCTACACCTTC
.	.	TRBV5-5	TRBJ1-1	CASSTLQGVGTEAFF	TGTGCCAGCAGCACCTTACAGGGAGTGGGCACTGAAGCTTTCTTT
many	.	TRBV7-2	TRBJ2-7	CASSLASTGWYEQYF	TGTGCCAGCAGCTTAGCGTCGACAGGCTGGTACGAGCAGTACTTC
many	.	TRBV7-8	TRBJ1-2	CASSYYQLTGNYGYTF	TGTGCCAGCAGCTATTACCAGTTAACAGGGAACTATGGCTACACCTTC
few	.	TRBV5-1	TRBJ1-2	CASSLLSFYGYTF	TGCGCCAGCAGCTTGTTGTCTTTCTATGGCTACACCTTC
many	.	TRBV20-1	TRBJ2-5	CSALLGETQYF	TGCAGTGCTCTCCTCGGAGAGACCCAGTACTTC
many	TRBD2	TRBV9	TRBJ2-2	CASSGTSGSSGELFF	TGTGCCAGCAGCGGGACTAGCGGGAGTTCCGGGGAGCTGTTTTTT
many	TRBD2	TRBV12-3/TRBV12-4	TRBJ2-7	CASSPIAGGPGSYEQYF	TGTGCCAGCAGTCCTATAGCGGGAGGGCCCGGGTCCTACGAGCAGTACTTC
.	.	TRBV2	TRBJ1-5	CASRDTDQPQHF	TGTGCCAGCCGGGACACTGATCAGCCCCAGCATTTT
.	.	TRBV6-5	TRBJ2-1	CASRTDRAYNEQFF	TGTGCCAGCAGAACGGACAGAGCTTACAATGAGCAGTTCTTC